This T cell receptor beta chain is drawn from a study of cytomegalovirus exposure and HLA in healthy donors. Study at large: Some 85 million unique TCRs, all from HLA-typed donors, were included in an early release of the data. Findings and limits, study-wide: Most TCR beta V segments were productive about 90% or about 30% of the time in an earlier analysis. CMV serostatus was the only recorded immune exposure for donors.

Turning to this clone: The antigen is unknown.

Per the germline V gene, CDR1 is SQVTM and CDR2 is ANQGSEA. V lost 2 bases to trimming and J lost 6 bases, with 10 bases between them. The length of the CDR3 is 12 residues. PCR amplification relied on 60 Vbeta primers (plus 13 Jbeta primers). TCRdb's copy holds only in-frame clones and misses some; the assay was immunoSEQ multiplex PCR. This sample carries about 65,000 clones, just under 80% of them seen once, and the ten largest clones take around 4%. Sequenced material: PBMCs. The receptor's source is a woman aged 30 to 39 in good health and CMV-seronegative. The chain employs TRBV29-1 and TRBJ1-2, with D unclear. The CDR3 DNA reads as TGCAGCGTTGAACGGCCCCAGGATGGCTACACCTTC. It is translated as CSVERPQDGYTF.